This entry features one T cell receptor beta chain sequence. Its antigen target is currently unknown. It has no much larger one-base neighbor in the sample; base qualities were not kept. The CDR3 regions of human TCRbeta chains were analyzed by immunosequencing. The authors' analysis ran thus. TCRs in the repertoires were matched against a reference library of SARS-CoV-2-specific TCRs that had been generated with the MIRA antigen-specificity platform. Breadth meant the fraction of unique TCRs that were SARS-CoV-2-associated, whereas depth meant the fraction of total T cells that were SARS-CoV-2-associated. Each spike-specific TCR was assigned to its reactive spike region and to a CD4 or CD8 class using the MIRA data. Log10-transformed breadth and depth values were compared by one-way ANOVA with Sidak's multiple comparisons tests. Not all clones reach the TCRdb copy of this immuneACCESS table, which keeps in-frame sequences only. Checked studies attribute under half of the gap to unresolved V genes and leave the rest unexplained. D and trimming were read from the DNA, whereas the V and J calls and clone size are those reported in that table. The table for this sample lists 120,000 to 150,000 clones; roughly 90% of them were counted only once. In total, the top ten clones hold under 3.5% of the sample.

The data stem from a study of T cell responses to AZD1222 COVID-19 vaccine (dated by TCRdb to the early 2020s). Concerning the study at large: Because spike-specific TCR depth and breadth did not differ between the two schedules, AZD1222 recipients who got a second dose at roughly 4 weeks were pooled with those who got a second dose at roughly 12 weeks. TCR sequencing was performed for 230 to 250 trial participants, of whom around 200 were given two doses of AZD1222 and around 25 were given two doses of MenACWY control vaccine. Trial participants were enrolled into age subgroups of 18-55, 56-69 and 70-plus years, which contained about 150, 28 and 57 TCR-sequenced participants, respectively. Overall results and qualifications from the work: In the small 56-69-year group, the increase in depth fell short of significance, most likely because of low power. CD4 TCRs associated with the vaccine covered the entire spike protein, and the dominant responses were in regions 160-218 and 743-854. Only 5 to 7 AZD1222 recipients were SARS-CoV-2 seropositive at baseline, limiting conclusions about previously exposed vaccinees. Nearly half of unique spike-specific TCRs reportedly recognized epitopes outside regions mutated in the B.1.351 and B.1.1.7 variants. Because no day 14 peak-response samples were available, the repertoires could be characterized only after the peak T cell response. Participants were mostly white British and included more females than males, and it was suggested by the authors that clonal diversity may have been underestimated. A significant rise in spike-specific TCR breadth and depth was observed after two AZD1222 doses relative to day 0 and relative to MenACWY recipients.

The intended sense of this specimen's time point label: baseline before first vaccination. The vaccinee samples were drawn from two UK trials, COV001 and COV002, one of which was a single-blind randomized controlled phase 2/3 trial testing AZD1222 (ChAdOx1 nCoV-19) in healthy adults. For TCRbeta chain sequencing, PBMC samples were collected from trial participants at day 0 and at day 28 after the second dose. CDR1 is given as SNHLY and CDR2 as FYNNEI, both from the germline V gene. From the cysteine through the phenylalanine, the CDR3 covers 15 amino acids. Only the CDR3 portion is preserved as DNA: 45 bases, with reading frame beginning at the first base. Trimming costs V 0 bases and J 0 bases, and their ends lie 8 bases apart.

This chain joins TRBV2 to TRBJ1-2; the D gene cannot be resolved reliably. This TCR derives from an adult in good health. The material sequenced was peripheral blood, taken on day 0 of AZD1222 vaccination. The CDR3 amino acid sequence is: CASSEAVRANYGYTF. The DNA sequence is TGTGCCAGCAGTGAAGCCGTACGGGCTAACTATGGCTACACCTTC.